The 20 T cell receptor beta chains reported below all come from one sample, sequenced in a study of blood T cell repertoires in COVID-19. Here immunoSEQ multiplex PCR was the method, and the copy in TCRdb shows in-frame clones only, minus some. The sample yields 75,000 or so clones, roughly 80% seen once. The sequencing sample was made of peripheral blood. These receptors all come from a woman in her 70s with acute or convalescent COVID-19.

The rearrangement uses TRBV6-6 and TRBJ1-1; tentative D call: TRBD1 (6 bases). The CDR3 totals 13 residues. CDR1 is MNHNY and CDR2 is SVGAGI in the germline V gene (reference sequence). With 2 bases removed from V and 7 bases from J, the gap between germline ends came to 11 bases. The CDR3 is CASSYGGGYEAFF. The DNA of the CDR3 is TGTGCCAGCAGTTACGGGGGCGGATATGAAGCTTTCTTT.

The rearrangement uses TRBV5-6 and TRBJ1-5; TRBD1 agrees at 7 bases. The trim removed 2 bases at V and 6 bases at J, leaving 14 bases unmatched. There are 17 residues in the CDR3. Per the germline V gene, CDR1 is SGHDT and CDR2 is YYEEEE. The CDR3 sequence: CASSFTAGTDLIQPQHF. In DNA form, the CDR3 reads TGTGCCAGCAGCTTCACCGCCGGGACAGACCTAATTCAGCCCCAGCATTTT. Together with reference TRBV5-6 and TRBJ1-5, the CDR3 gives the full variable domain: DAGVTQSPTHLIKTRGQQVTLRCSPKSGHDTVSWYQQALGQGPQFIFQYYEEEERQRGNFPDRFSGHQFPNYSSELNVNALLLGDSALYLCASSFTAGTDLIQPQHFGDGTRLSIL.

The V gene is TRBV7-3, the J gene TRBJ2-7; weak D call: TRBD2 (6 bases). In germline, CDR1 is SGHTA, CDR2 FQGTGA. With 3 bases removed from V and 5 bases from J, the gap between germline ends came to 20 bases. The CDR3 contains 16 residues. The CDR3 region is CASSLTGTPGYDEQYF. CDR3 nucleotides: TGTGCCAGCAGCTTGACCGGGACTCCGGGCTATGACGAGCAGTACTTC.

This chain uses TRBV5-1 with TRBJ2-5; unclear D gene. Germline loops: CDR1 SGHRS, CDR2 YFSETQ. With 1 base removed from V and 1 base from J, the gap between germline ends came to 17 bases. This CDR3 has 17 amino acids. CDR3 sequence: CASSLTLLGGGQETQYF. The CDR3 DNA follows: TGCGCCAGCAGCTTGACTCTCCTCGGTGGCGGCCAAGAGACCCAGTACTTC.

This clone came up once. The chain employs TRBV29-1 and TRBJ2-2; 7 bases fit TRBD1. CDR3 length: 14 residues. Germline V gene data show CDR1 as SQVTM and CDR2 as ANQGSEA. J gave up 0 bases and V 7 bases, and 5 bases lay outside the gene matches. This chain's CDR3 is CSAKGQTNTGELFF. The CDR3 nucleotides read TGCAGCGCTAAGGGACAGACGAACACCGGGGAGCTGTTTTTT.

The genes are TRBV19 and TRBJ2-2; TRBD1 is a possible D gene (6 bases). The CDR3 totals 15 residues. CDR1 and CDR2 from the germline V gene are LNHDA and SQIVND (reference sequence). Trimming left V 5 bases short and J 4 bases short, with 14 bases between. The CDR3 DNA reads TGTGCCAGTAGTCCCCCCACAGGGAGCACCGGGGAGCTGTTTTTT. Protein product: CASSPPTGSTGELFF.

V and J are TRBV18 and TRBJ2-1; the match to TRBD2 covers 7 bases. The length of the CDR3 is 16 residues. Germline loops: CDR1 KGHSH, CDR2 LQKENI. The junction had 7 bases not matched to a gene; V was cut back by 4 bases and J by 1 base. CDR3 sequence (DNA): TGTGCCAGCTCACTAACGAGCGGGGATTCCTACAATGAGCAGTTCTTC. Translated: CASSLTSGDSYNEQFF.

The rearrangement links TRBV28 to TRBJ1-4, with D possibly matching TRBD1 (5 bases). This CDR3 has 13 residues. Germline V gene data show CDR1 as MDHEN and CDR2 as SYDVKM. The V end was cut by 8 bases, the J end by 7 bases, with 14 bases between. The CDR3, as DNA: TGTGCCAGCGATGACAGTAGGGGTGAAAAACTGTTTTTT. Its translation: CASDDSRGEKLFF.

This clone was detected a few times. The rearrangement uses TRBV5-1 and TRBJ2-7, with 9 bases lining up with TRBD2. V dropped 0 bases and J dropped 1; count of bases not matched to a gene: 8. This CDR3 contains 17 residues. Per the germline V gene, CDR1 is SGHRS and CDR2 is YFSETQ. DNA of the CDR3: TGCGCCAGCAGCTTGGCTATCGGGCTAGCGGGATCCTACGAGCAGTACTTC. It specifies CASSLAIGLAGSYEQYF. The full variable domain, rest sourced from reference TRBV5-1 and TRBJ2-7, is KAGVTQTPRYLIKTRGQQVTLSCSPISGHRSVSWYQQTPGQGLQFLFEYFSETQRNKGNFPGRFSGRQFSNSRSEMNVSTLELGDSALYLCASSLAIGLAGSYEQYFGPGTRLTVT.

This clone was recorded a few times. This chain uses TRBV14 with TRBJ2-2, with no clear D. The germline V gene has CDR1 SGHDN and CDR2 FVKESK. CDR3 length equals 14 residues. Trimming shortened V by 5 bases and J by 1 base, and 8 bases separated the two germline ends. CDR3 loop: CASSGRMNTGELFF. The CDR3 DNA is TGTGCCAGCAGCGGCAGAATGAACACCGGGGAGCTGTTTTTT.

This sequence joins TRBV7-9 and TRBJ1-2; D is perhaps TRBD1 (6 bases). The CDR3 covers 14 residues. The germline CDR1 and CDR2 sequences are SEHNR and FQNEAQ (reference sequence). Trimming took off 5 bases at V and 4 bases at J, with 14 bases between the two ends. In DNA, the CDR3 is TGTGCCAGCAGCGCCAGACAGGACCTCTATGGCTACACCTTC. Encoded protein: CASSARQDLYGYTF. The variable domain in full, completed from reference TRBV7-9 and TRBJ1-2, reads DTGVSQNPRHKITKRGQNVTFRCDPISEHNRLYWYRQTLGQGPEFLTYFQNEAQLEKSRLLSDRFSAERPKGSFSTLEIQRTEQGDSAMYLCASSARQDLYGYTFGSGTRLTVV.

The chain combines TRBV6-5 with TRBJ1-3; no reliable D call. V gave up 11 bases and J gave up 2 bases, with 10 bases separating them. The CDR3 sequence is 12 residues long. Germline CDR1 MNHEY, CDR2 SVGAGI. CDR3 sequence reads: CAGNQAGNTIYF. The CDR3 bases are TGTGCCGGCAATCAGGCTGGAAACACCATATATTTT.

The chain employs TRBV29-1 and TRBJ2-2; 7 nucleotides align to TRBD2. The CDR3 is 13 amino acids. Germline V CDR1 and CDR2: SQVTM, ANQGSEA. Unmatched junction bases numbered 10, after V lost 7 bases and J lost 8 bases. CDR3 DNA: TGCAGCGCGATAGAGGTCGGGAGGGGGGAGCTGTTTTTT. This gives the protein CSAIEVGRGELFF.

V is TRBV15 and J is TRBJ1-3; D gene ambiguous. This CDR3 is 17 amino acids long. Germline V gene data show CDR1 as LNHNV and CDR2 as YYDKDF (reference sequence). The ends were cut back, 3 bases at V and 4 bases at J, with 19 bases in the middle. CDR3 in DNA: TGTGCCACCAGCAGTGGAGATACCTACGTCGGGGGAAACACCATATATTTT. It is translated as CATSSGDTYVGGNTIYF.

This sequence joins TRBV10-3 and TRBJ2-7, with a weak D call TRBD2 (5 bases). Germline CDR1 reads ENHRY; CDR2 reads SYGVKD. The CDR3 has 13 amino acids. Between the trimmed V and J ends, which lost 2 bases and 6 bases, there was a span of 11 bases. This CDR3 reads CAISEIAYGEQYF. The CDR3 region has the DNA TGTGCCATCAGTGAGATAGCGTATGGCGAGCAGTACTTC.

V usage is TRBV3-1 (or the pseudogene TRBV3-2) and J usage is TRBJ1-6; TRBD1 matches 7 bases. The CDR3 extends over 16 amino acids. Germline trimming cut 4 bases from V and 6 bases from J; bases unmatched to any gene: 9. Germline CDR1 LGHDT, CDR2 YNNKEL (reference sequence). CDR3 coding DNA: TGTGCCAGCAGCCCGATCTCAGGGGGAGGTAATTCACCCCTCCACTTT. Its protein product is CASSPISGGGNSPLHF.

This CDR3 reads CASSPQGGYEQYF. CDR3 bases: TGTGCCAGCAGCCCCCAGGGGGGCTACGAGCAGTACTTC. The V and J genes are TRBV5-4 and TRBJ2-7, with D possibly being TRBD1 (7 bases). V lost 4 bases, J lost 3 bases, and 11 bases lay in between. Germline CDR1 SGHNT, CDR2 YYREEE (reference sequence). The CDR3 runs to 13 residues. Variable domain in full (rest from reference TRBV5-4 and TRBJ2-7): ETGVTQSPTHLIKTRGQQVTLRCSSQSGHNTVSWYQQALGQGPQFIFQYYREEENGRGNFPPRFSGLQFPNYSSELNVNALELDDSALYLCASSPQGGYEQYFGPGTRLTVT.

This chain connects TRBV7-3 to TRBJ1-5, with 7 bases identical to TRBD1. The J segment lost 8 bases and the V segment lost 2 bases, leaving 3 bases of the junction unmatched. Germline assignment: CDR1 SGHTA and CDR2 FQGTGA. The CDR3 consists of 13 residues. As DNA, the CDR3 is TGTGCCAGCAGCTTAGACAGGGAAAAGCCCCAGCATTTT. Translating it yields CASSLDREKPQHF.

This chain links TRBV7-2 with TRBJ1-4, with D possibly being TRBD1 (5 bases). Deletions cut 3 bases from V and 6 bases from J, with 11 bases between. The CDR3 totals 14 residues. Germline lookup yields CDR1 SGHTA and CDR2 FQGNSA. The CDR3 DNA reads as TGTGCCAGCAGCTTGCGGGGGTTCGATGAAAAACTGTTTTTT. It is translated as CASSLRGFDEKLFF.

This chain uses TRBV7-2 with TRBJ2-7; D may be TRBD2 (6 bases). The CDR3 spans 16 residues. The germline V and J ends were trimmed by 1 base and 5 bases, with 18 bases remaining between them. Germline V gene sequence: CDR1 SGHTA, CDR2 FQGNSA. CDR3 residues: CASSLVGGRGMHEQYF. The CDR3 DNA is TGTGCCAGCAGCTTAGTGGGCGGGCGGGGCATGCACGAGCAGTACTTC.